The 7 T cell receptor beta chains presented below share a single source sample, sequenced in a study of blood T cell repertoires in COVID-19. Measured with immunoSEQ multiplex PCR; TCRdb has only the in-frame clones, and not every one. Of 210,000 or so clones listed, approximately 80% are singletons. Material for sequencing was PBMCs or T cells enriched from blood (not recorded which). The receptors were sampled from a man aged 25-45 years with acute COVID-19.

This chain joins TRBV19 and TRBJ2-5, with 8 positions matching TRBD2. The CDR3 loop spans 17 amino acids. The germline gives CDR1 LNHDA, CDR2 SQIVND (reference sequence). The trim removed 0 bases at V and 4 bases at J, leaving 10 bases unmatched. DNA of the CDR3: TGTGCCAGTAGTATAGACTCTCCCGGGGGGGCCGGAGAGACCCAGTACTTC. Translation: CASSIDSPGGAGETQYF. Variable domain in full (rest from reference TRBV19 and TRBJ2-5): DGGITQSPKYLFRKEGQNVTLSCEQNLNHDAMYWYRQDPGQGLRLIYYSQIVNDFQKGDIAEGYSVSREKKESFPLTVTSAQKNPTAFYLCASSIDSPGGAGETQYFGPGTRLLVL.

The chain uses TRBV6-1 and TRBJ2-7, with a possible D match to TRBD1 (6 bases). Trimming pared 0 bases from V and 3 bases from J, leaving 21 bases between. This CDR3 has 18 amino acids. Germline V gene sequence: CDR1 MNHNS, CDR2 SASEGT. CDR3 sequence (DNA): TGTGCCAGCAGTGAAGCTACCCTAAATTTAGGGGGACGCTACGAGCAGTACTTC. It codes for CASSEATLNLGGRYEQYF.

This clone has a count of ten or more. J is TRBJ1-2 and V is TRBV12-3 or TRBV12-4; D unclear. The CDR3 covers 11 residues. V lost 1 base and J lost 9, with 6 bases in between. CDR3 in DNA: TGTGCCAGCAGTTTAGTGGAGAGCTACACCTTC. It is translated as CASSLVESYTF.

This clone was recorded a few times. The genes are TRBV28 and TRBJ2-7; D is perhaps TRBD1 (6 bases). Per the germline V gene, CDR1 is MDHEN and CDR2 is SYDVKM. Trimming pared 5 bases from V and 3 bases from J, leaving 20 bases between. This CDR3 region has 16 residues. The DNA of the CDR3 is TGTGCCAGCAGTGCCCAAACAGGGATCCCTATCTACGAGCAGTACTTC. Translating gives CASSAQTGIPIYEQYF.

This chain links TRBV18 with TRBJ1-1; no clear D gene. CDR1 and CDR2 (germline): KGHSH, LQKENI. V was clipped by 11 bases and J by 1 base, with 14 bases between them. The CDR3 sequence is 13 residues long. As DNA, the CDR3 is TGTGCCGGTAAACAGAATCAGAACACTGAAGCTTTCTTT. Translated: CAGKQNQNTEAFF.

The chain combines TRBV12-3 or TRBV12-4 with TRBJ1-5; D is ambiguous. This CDR3 region has 13 residues. Deletions cut 0 bases from V and 9 bases from J, with 9 bases between. The CDR3 sequence: CASSLAEVPPQHF. The CDR3 DNA follows: TGTGCCAGCAGTTTAGCGGAGGTCCCGCCCCAGCATTTT.

CDR3 DNA sequence: TGTGCCAGCAGTTTAGATACAGGGTGGAACACTGAAGCTTTCTTT. It codes for CASSLDTGWNTEAFF. The chain has TRBV28 and TRBJ1-1, with D possibly being TRBD1 (6 bases). V was shortened by 2 bases and J by 1 base, with 11 bases between the two germline ends. In germline, CDR1 is MDHEN, CDR2 SYDVKM. This CDR3 is built from 15 residues.